The 10 T cell receptor beta chains below come from one sample, sequenced in a study of T cells after yellow fever vaccination. One entry per CDR3 protein, called by TCRdb with MiXCR from the 5' RACE reads. The sample shows 400,000 or so distinct CDR3 sequences, 11% of them seen only once. Sequences were derived from PBMCs, sampled on the day of the first yellow fever vaccination. The receptors stem from a man younger than 35 who received the YFV17D yellow fever vaccine.

This clonotype was seen more than once but under ten times. The chain uses TRBV6-2 or TRBV6-3 and TRBJ2-7; 8 positions agree with TRBD1. The CDR3 totals 15 residues. J lost 2 bases, V lost 6 bases, and 9 bases had no gene match. Germline V gives CDR1 MNHEY, CDR2 SVGEGT. CDR3: CASSHGQGITYEQYF. The CDR3 nucleotides are TGTGCCAGCAGCCACGGACAGGGAATAACCTACGAGCAGTACTTC.

This sequence joins TRBV12-3 or TRBV12-4 and TRBJ2-5; D unresolved. This CDR3 is 12 amino acids long. The V end lost 4 bases, the J end lost 3 bases, and 6 bases lay between the germline ends. The CDR3: CASSWAKETQYF. CDR3 DNA sequence: TGTGCCAGCAGTTGGGCGAAAGAGACCCAGTACTTC.

This clonotype was recorded at least ten times. The chain combines TRBV2 with TRBJ2-3; TRBD2 is a possible D gene (6 bases). V was trimmed by 1 base and J by 0 bases, leaving 11 bases between them. The CDR3 is 16 amino acids. Germline V gives CDR1 SNHLY, CDR2 FYNNEI. CDR3 protein: CASSEGRGSSTDTQYF. DNA of the CDR3: TGTGCCAGCAGTGAAGGACGGGGGTCAAGCACAGATACGCAGTATTTT.

This clonotype was recorded a few times. The J gene is TRBJ1-1, the V gene TRBV5-1; D may be TRBD1 (6 bases). Germline-derived CDR1 and CDR2 are SGHRS and YFSETQ. This CDR3 contains 16 residues. Trimming took 0 bases from V and 2 from J, leaving 14 bases between them. Here the CDR3 DNA reads TGCGCCAGCAGCTTGGAGGTTCGCAGGGGAAACACTGAAGCTTTCTTT. Translating gives CASSLEVRRGNTEAFF.

This clonotype occurred many times. The rearrangement joins TRBV20-1 to TRBJ1-1, with D hard to call. CDR3 length: 13 residues. Germline V gene data show CDR1 as DFQATT and CDR2 as SNEGSKA (reference sequence). Trimming removed 7 bases from V and 4 bases from J, with 16 bases in between. In DNA, the CDR3 is TGCAGTGTCCTCTTACCTGCTGGCACTGAAGCTTTCTTT. Its translation is CSVLLPAGTEAFF.

This clonotype has just a few counts. The chain uses TRBV5-6 and TRBJ2-5, with D perhaps TRBD2 (5 bases). CDR1 is SGHDT, CDR2 YYEEEE, per germline. This CDR3 comprises 14 residues. Trimming pared 4 bases from V and 5 bases from J, leaving 15 bases between. The chain's CDR3 is CASSSGRFLETQYF. For the CDR3, the DNA is TGTGCCAGCAGCAGCGGACGGTTTCTTGAGACCCAGTACTTC.

The genes are TRBV6-2 or TRBV6-3 and TRBJ1-1; D not certain. Deletions cut 6 bases from V and 3 bases from J, with 11 bases between. The V gene's germline CDR1 is MNHEY and CDR2 SVGEGT. This CDR3 has 13 residues. The CDR3 DNA follows: TGTGCCAGCAGCGAAAGGCATTACACTGAAGCTTTCTTT. Its translation is CASSERHYTEAFF.

The CDR3: CASSRGGGTEAFF. The CDR3 DNA reads TGTGCCAGCAGCAGGGGGGGGGGCACTGAAGCTTTCTTT. The V and J genes are TRBV11-2 and TRBJ1-1, with a tentative D call TRBD1 (6 bases). V was cut by 5 bases and J by 4 bases, with 11 bases left in between. Germline CDR1 is SGHAT and CDR2 is FQNNGV. This CDR3 has 13 amino acids.

This clonotype was seen only a few times. This chain joins TRBV2 and TRBJ1-5; 11 bases agree with TRBD1. V shed 8 bases and J 8 bases; nucleotides not matched to a gene: 8. Germline lookup yields CDR1 SNHLY and CDR2 FYNNEI. There are 14 residues in the CDR3. Here the CDR3 DNA reads TGTGCCAGCCATCCCCGGGGACAGGGGGAGCCCCAGCATTTT. Amino acids: CASHPRGQGEPQHF.

This clonotype has only a few counts. J is TRBJ2-1 and V is TRBV14, with 13 positions matching TRBD2. Germline V gene sequence: CDR1 SGHDN, CDR2 FVKESK. The CDR3 consists of 15 residues. Losses at the gene ends were 6 bases for V and 9 bases for J; bases not matched to a gene: 8. As DNA, the CDR3 is TGTGCCAGCAGTGAACTAGCGGGGGGGCCCGTTGAGCAGTTCTTC. Residues: CASSELAGGPVEQFF.